The 21 T cell receptor beta chains listed next were all sequenced from one sample in a study of T cell repertoires in cytomegalovirus infection. TCRdb independently ran MiXCR on the reads; one entry per CDR3 protein. The repertoire includes 200,000 or so distinct CDR3 sequences, approximately 28% of them detected once, and 30% to 35% sits in the top ten. The sample comprised PBMCs. These receptors were obtained from a human donor in good health (CMV status not recorded). Some clones in this sample may be carry-over from other donors' samples.

V is TRBV6-6 and J is TRBJ2-5, with D perhaps matching TRBD2 (6 bases). Germline V lookup: CDR1 MNHNY, CDR2 SVGAGI (reference sequence). The CDR3 spans 12 residues. V shed 6 bases and J shed 5 bases, with 10 bases lying between them. The CDR3 region is CASRILAETQYF. The DNA for the CDR3 is TGTGCCAGCAGGATTCTAGCGGAGACCCAGTACTTC.

A single count supports this clonotype. The chain carries TRBV20-1 and TRBJ2-3; 7 bases align to TRBD2. V shed 2 bases and J 5 bases; nucleotides not matched to a gene: 7. CDR3 length equals 14 residues. Germline V gene sequence: CDR1 DFQATT, CDR2 SNEGSKA (reference sequence). CDR3 region: CSARNRLAEDTQYF. The CDR3 bases are TGCAGTGCTAGAAACCGACTAGCCGAAGATACGCAGTATTTT.

This clonotype was seen a few times. V is TRBV6-6 and J is TRBJ1-5; D might be TRBD1 (5 bases). Germline lookup yields CDR1 MNHNY and CDR2 SVGAGI (reference sequence). V was trimmed by 2 bases and J by 3 bases, leaving 20 bases between them. CDR3 length equals 18 residues. The CDR3 nucleotides are TGTGCCAGCAGTTACGCGGGAGGGGTTGGCAGGGACAATCAGCCCCAGCATTTT. It codes for CASSYAGGVGRDNQPQHF.

The count of this clonotype is one. This may stem from a read error, because a much larger clone lies one nucleotide away. The chain has TRBV19 and TRBJ1-1; 7 positions match TRBD1. The CDR3 consists of 15 residues. Germline loops: CDR1 LNHDA, CDR2 SQIVND (reference sequence). CDR3 nucleotides: TGTGCCAGTCGCCTCGACAGGGCAACGAACACTGAAGCTCTCTTT. It specifies CASRLDRATNTEALF.

The J gene is TRBJ2-1, the V gene TRBV7-6; D tentatively fits TRBD1 or TRBD2 (5 bases each). The CDR3 consists of 14 residues. The V end lost 1 base, the J end lost 9 bases, and 13 bases lay between the germline ends. Germline values: CDR1 SGHVS, CDR2 FNYEAQ. This chain's CDR3 is CASSLVPVGTEQFF. For the CDR3, the DNA is TGTGCCAGCAGCTTAGTGCCAGTAGGGACTGAGCAGTTCTTC.

The J gene is TRBJ1-1, the V gene TRBV12-3 or TRBV12-4, with no clear D. V was pared by 3 bases and J by 11 bases, with 13 bases between. There are 12 residues in the CDR3. The CDR3 DNA follows: TGTGCCAGCAGTTTGGACGGCAGAACGGCTTTCTTT. Translated, it gives CASSLDGRTAFF.

A few counts support this clonotype. The CDR3 sequence is CASSPTGTSYTQYF. The CDR3 coding sequence is TGTGCCAGCAGTCCAACCGGGACCTCTTATACGCAGTATTTT. The J gene is TRBJ2-3, the V gene TRBV7-2; D could derive from TRBD1 or TRBD2 (5 bases each). This CDR3 contains 14 residues. In germline, CDR1 is SGHTA, CDR2 FQGNSA. V gave up 6 bases and J gave up 7 bases, with 17 bases separating them.

This clonotype was observed at least ten times. V gene TRBV7-2 combines with J gene TRBJ1-4; a possible D gene is TRBD1 (5 bases). Germline CDR1 SGHTA, CDR2 FQGNSA. Deletions cut 5 bases from V and 0 bases from J, with 7 bases between. This CDR3 spans 14 amino acids. The CDR3 region has the DNA TGTGCCAGCAGCCCAGGGACAACTAATGAAAAACTGTTTTTT. Translation: CASSPGTTNEKLFF. The whole variable domain, remainder taken from reference TRBV7-2 and TRBJ1-4, is GAGVSQSPSNKVTEKGKDVELRCDPISGHTALYWYRQSLGQGLEFLIYFQGNSAPDKSGLPSDRFSAERTGGSVSTLTIQRTQQEDSAVYLCASSPGTTNEKLFFGSGTQLSVL.

This chain connects TRBV6-5 to TRBJ2-7; 8 nucleotides line up with TRBD1. Looked up from germline, CDR1 is MNHEY and CDR2 is SVGAGI. The CDR3 spans 15 residues. V trimming: 4 bases; J trimming: 5 bases; junction bases outside the gene matches: 10. Here the CDR3 DNA reads TGTGCCAGCAGTTGGGGACAGGCGCACGAAGACGAGCAGTACTTC. Its translation is CASSWGQAHEDEQYF.

This clonotype turned up a few times. The chain links TRBV7-2 to TRBJ2-5, with TRBD2 matching over 7 bases. Germline-derived CDR1 and CDR2 are SGHTA and FQGNSA. The CDR3 totals 15 residues. V dropped 4 bases and J dropped 3; count of bases not matched to a gene: 8. CDR3 sequence (DNA): TGTGCCAGCAGCTGGGGGGGAGCGTCGGAAGAGACCCAGTACTTC. It is translated as CASSWGGASEETQYF. Combining the CDR3 with reference TRBV7-2 and TRBJ2-5 gives the whole variable domain GAGVSQSPSNKVTEKGKDVELRCDPISGHTALYWYRQSLGQGLEFLIYFQGNSAPDKSGLPSDRFSAERTGGSVSTLTIQRTQQEDSAVYLCASSWGGASEETQYFGPGTRLLVL.

The chain is built from TRBV20-1 and TRBJ1-5, with D maybe TRBD1 (6 bases). CDR3 length: 15 residues. Deletions cut 3 bases from V and 2 bases from J, with 14 bases between. CDR1 is DFQATT, CDR2 SNEGSKA, per germline (reference sequence). In nucleotides, the CDR3 is TGCAGTGCTAGCACAGGGCCCCGGGGCAATCAGCCCCAGCATTTT. This translates into CSASTGPRGNQPQHF.

About this clonotype itself: One end of the junction is discordant with germline, which a read error may explain. V usage is TRBV2 and J usage is TRBJ1-2; the match to TRBD1 covers 10 bases. This CDR3 contains 13 residues. Per the germline V gene, CDR1 is SNHLY and CDR2 is FYNNEI. CDR3 loop: CASIEGTGDRYTF. The CDR3 coding sequence is TGTGCCAGCATTGAAGGGACAGGGGATCGCTACACCTTC.

The V and J genes are TRBV28 and TRBJ2-7, with TRBD2 as a possible D gene (7 bases). CDR3 length equals 14 residues. Germline V gene lookup returns CDR1 MDHEN and CDR2 SYDVKM. The V end was cut by 7 bases, the J end by 2 bases, with 15 bases between. CDR3 protein: CASNSGGPTYEQYF. Here the CDR3 DNA reads TGTGCCAGCAACTCGGGGGGCCCCACCTACGAGCAGTACTTC.

This chain uses TRBV2 with TRBJ1-1; D is perhaps TRBD1 (6 bases). The CDR3 is 14 amino acids. The germline V and J ends were trimmed by 7 bases and 6 bases, with 18 bases remaining between them. Germline values: CDR1 SNHLY, CDR2 FYNNEI. As DNA, the CDR3 is TGTGCCAGCACCCAAGGGGGGATTGACGCTGAAGCTTTCTTT. Protein sequence: CASTQGGIDAEAFF.

This clonotype was recorded a few times. The chain links TRBV3-1 to TRBJ1-1, with D tentatively TRBD1 (5 bases). Trimming shortened V by 1 base and J by 7 bases, and 13 bases separated the two germline ends. In germline, CDR1 is LGHDT, CDR2 YNNKEL (reference sequence). The CDR3 is 14 residues long. The CDR3 sequence: CASSQGTPYSEAFF. The CDR3 bases are TGTGCCAGCAGCCAAGGGACACCATATAGTGAAGCTTTCTTT.

This clonotype has only a few counts. The rearrangement uses TRBV7-8 and TRBJ2-5; TRBD2 agrees at 7 bases. V shed 5 bases and J 5 bases; nucleotides not matched to a gene: 17. This CDR3 is built from 17 residues. Germline CDR1 is SGHVS and CDR2 is FQNEAQ. CDR3 amino acids: CASSPGTTAGLFETQYF. In DNA form, the CDR3 reads TGTGCCAGCAGCCCAGGGACTACAGCAGGTCTTTTTGAGACCCAGTACTTC.

This clonotype was seen only a few times. The chain joins TRBV7-2 to TRBJ2-1; 9 bases fit TRBD2. The CDR3 consists of 16 residues. With 5 bases clipped from V and 4 bases from J, the junction kept 9 bases outside the gene matches. CDR1 SGHTA and CDR2 FQGNSA come from the germline V gene. CDR3 sequence: CASSPLRGGAYNEQFF. The DNA for the CDR3 is TGTGCCAGCAGCCCGCTCCGCGGGGGGGCTTACAATGAGCAGTTCTTC.

This clonotype was counted a few times. This chain connects TRBV7-2 to TRBJ1-1; 10 positions agree with TRBD1. Germline assignment: CDR1 SGHTA and CDR2 FQGNSA. This CDR3 region has 14 residues. V was pared by 4 bases and J by 5 bases, with 4 bases of the junction left unmatched. For the CDR3, the DNA is TGTGCCAGCAGCTCCTGGACAGGGGGGACTGAAGCTTTCTTT. As protein: CASSSWTGGTEAFF.

This clonotype was counted only a few times. This chain links TRBV7-9 with TRBJ1-3, with a tentative D call TRBD1 (6 bases). Per germline, CDR1 SEHNR and CDR2 FQNEAQ (reference sequence). Between the trimmed V and J ends, which lost 4 bases and 5 bases, there was a span of 21 bases. The length of the CDR3 is 17 residues. For the CDR3, the DNA is TGTGCCAGCAGCTCACCCCTGGCGCAGGGGATGAGAAACACCATATATTTT. It translates to CASSSPLAQGMRNTIYF.

The V and J genes are TRBV5-1 and TRBJ1-2; weak D call: TRBD1 (6 bases). The V gene lost 2 bases and the J gene lost 2 bases, with 10 bases spanning the gap. The CDR3 covers 14 residues. CDR1 SGHRS and CDR2 YFSETQ come from the germline V gene. CDR3 in DNA: TGCGCCAGCAGCTTACGGGACAAGAACTATGGCTACACCTTC. It encodes CASSLRDKNYGYTF.

This clonotype was found many times. The chain is built from TRBV7-9 and TRBJ2-7; D is perhaps TRBD1 (6 bases). CDR1 and CDR2 from the germline V gene are SEHNR and FQNEAQ (reference sequence). V dropped 6 bases and J dropped 5 bases, with 11 bases sitting between them. This CDR3 comprises 12 residues. CDR3 in DNA: TGTGCCAGCAGTCTTACAGGGAACGAGCAGTACTTC. Encoded protein: CASSLTGNEQYF. Full variable domain (rest looked up from reference TRBV7-9 and TRBJ2-7): DTGVSQNPRHKITKRGQNVTFRCDPISEHNRLYWYRQTLGQGPEFLTYFQNEAQLEKSRLLSDRFSAERPKGSFSTLEIQRTEQGDSAMYLCASSLTGNEQYFGPGTRLTVT.